This T cell receptor (beta chain) was sequenced during a study of radiotherapy plus CTLA-4 blockade in lung cancer. Study details: Patients showed objective responses in about a sixth of cases, and disease control was achieved by less than 35%.

The table came from immunoSEQ multiplex PCR; TCRdb's copy has only in-frame clones and leaves some out. The table has around 100,000 clones, 70% to 85% seen once. General observations from the study: Clones derived from tumor TCRs expanded in blood after radiotherapy plus ipilimumab. Response, reportedly, was best predicted by interferon-beta along with early blood T cell clone dynamics.

There are a few counts of this clone. Its specificity is not known. CDR1 and CDR2 from the germline V gene are SEHNR and FQNEAQ (reference sequence). There are 13 residues in the CDR3. Deletions cut 1 base from V and 4 bases from J, with 7 bases between. CTLA-4 blockade with ipilimumab, together with focal radiation, was given to patients with chemo-refractory metastatic non-small-cell lung cancer. The V gene is TRBV7-9, the J gene TRBJ1-1, with a tentative D call TRBD1 (5 bases). The sample was peripheral blood, taken from a patient treated with radiotherapy plus ipilimumab. This receptor was identified in a human donor with non-small cell lung cancer that progressed on radiotherapy plus ipilimumab. Some clones in this sample may be carry-over from other donors' samples. The chain's CDR3 is CASSLDGGTEAFF. CDR3 in DNA: TGTGCCAGCAGCTTAGATGGGGGCACTGAAGCTTTCTTT.